These 5 T cell receptor beta chains were all obtained from the same sample, sequenced in a study of high-grade serous ovarian cancer treatment subgroups. TCRdb's copy holds only in-frame clones and misses some; the assay was immunoSEQ multiplex PCR. This table has over 2,000 clones, roughly 75% appearing once. Tumor samples were obtained before definitive surgery or chemotherapy. Material: tumor tissue. Receptors originate from a human donor with high-grade serous ovarian cancer.

This chain connects TRBV5-1 to TRBJ2-1, with 11 bases that match TRBD1. Germline V gene sequence: CDR1 SGHRS, CDR2 YFSETQ. J lost 9 bases, V lost 0 bases, and 5 bases had no gene match. The CDR3 spans 15 residues. The CDR3 nucleotides are TGCGCCAGCAGCTTGGGGACAGGGGGCGGGGGTGAGCAGTTCTTC. This codes for CASSLGTGGGGEQFF. Looking up the rest from reference TRBV5-1 and TRBJ2-1 gives the full variable domain: KAGVTQTPRYLIKTRGQQVTLSCSPISGHRSVSWYQQTPGQGLQFLFEYFSETQRNKGNFPGRFSGRQFSNSRSEMNVSTLELGDSALYLCASSLGTGGGGEQFFGPGTRLTVL.

The V gene is TRBV2, the J gene TRBJ2-5; D may be TRBD1 or TRBD2 (5 bases each). The CDR3 loop spans 15 amino acids. Trimming took off 6 bases at V and 2 bases at J, with 16 bases between the two ends. The germline V gene encodes CDR1 SNHLY and CDR2 FYNNEI. The CDR3, as DNA: TGTGCCAGCAGGGACCAGGAATGGGGGCAAGAGACCCAGTACTTC. Its protein is CASRDQEWGQETQYF. Based on the CDR3 plus reference TRBV2 and TRBJ2-5, the full variable domain is EPEVTQTPSHQVTQMGQEVILRCVPISNHLYFYWYRQILGQKVEFLVSFYNNEISEKSEIFDDQFSVERPDGSNFTLKIRSTKLEDSAMYFCASRDQEWGQETQYFGPGTRLLVL.

V usage is TRBV7-8 and J usage is TRBJ2-2, with D tentatively TRBD2 (7 bases). CDR3 size: 15 residues. Trimming cost V 11 bases and J 0 bases, with 16 bases left between them. Germline V gives CDR1 SGHVS, CDR2 FQNEAQ. The CDR3 reads CALGGTPANTGELFF. Here the CDR3 DNA reads TGTGCCCTGGGGGGGACACCCGCGAACACCGGGGAGCTGTTTTTT.

V usage is TRBV10-3 and J usage is TRBJ2-7; 14 nucleotides agree with TRBD2. Germline lookup yields CDR1 ENHRY and CDR2 SYGVKD. CDR3 size: 15 residues. J was trimmed by 4 bases and V by 6 bases; bases with no gene match: 5. The CDR3 sequence: CAIREGLAGVYEQYV. CDR3 coding DNA: TGTGCCATCAGAGAGGGACTAGCGGGGGTTTACGAGCAGTACGTC.

The chain has TRBV7-9 and TRBJ1-1, with a tentative D call TRBD1 (5 bases). V gave up 5 bases and J gave up 2 bases, with 15 bases separating them. The CDR3 sequence is 15 residues long. Germline V gene lookup returns CDR1 SEHNR and CDR2 FQNEAQ (reference sequence). In nucleotides, the CDR3 is TGTGCCAGCAGCCCCCCTGGGACTATCAACACTGAAGCTTTCTTT. This sequence encodes CASSPPGTINTEAFF.